This TCR beta chain appears in the sequencing data of a study of CD8 T cells in Susac syndrome. This clonotype was seen a single time. The antigen remains unidentified. CDR3 size: 16 residues. V lost 6 bases and J lost 5; bases outside the gene matches: 8. Findings and limits, study-wide: CD4+ T cell repertoires in Susac syndrome lacked clonal expansion.

Sequencing of TCR beta was carried out in blood CD8+ and CD4+ T cells. Negative magnetic isolation gave CD8+ and CD4+ cells; FACS enriched CD8+ TEMRA. It was with random hexamers that roughly 0.45 to 1 ug RNA was reverse transcribed. Amplification of TCR beta CDR3 by immunoSEQ multiplex PCR spanned 54 Vbeta and 13 Jbeta. MiXCR was run by TCRdb on the immunoSEQ multiplex PCR reads, yielding one entry per CDR3 protein. This sample has hundreds of thousands of distinct CDR3 sequences, with around 93% found just once. The V call is TRBV12-3 or TRBV12-4, the J call TRBJ1-5; 12 bases are shared with TRBD1. This receptor was obtained from a human donor with Susac syndrome. The sequenced material came from CD4+ T cells from PBMCs. The CDR3: CASSPGTGGSYQPQHF. In DNA, the CDR3 is TGTGCCAGCAGCCCCGGGACAGGGGGCAGTTATCAGCCCCAGCATTTT.